The rows below give T cell receptor beta chains drawn from one sample of a study of OX40 agonist ivuxolimab in advanced cancers. Only in-frame clones appear in the TCRdb table, and some are missing; sequencing was by immunoSEQ multiplex PCR. The sample lists 65,000 to 95,000 clones, around 90% occurring once. This material consisted of CD4+ or CD8+ T cells sorted from blood, taken in a trial of the OX40 agonist ivuxolimab. These receptors all come from an adult with an advanced solid tumor such as melanoma, head and neck, liver or kidney cancer. Each CDR3 is given with its conserved first and last residue. Size tells how often a clone was seen (once, few, many) or the class of an expanded clone, and some rows leave it out.

>TRBJ1-5|TRBV6-5|NA
CASSLQRGDQPQHF
>TRBJ2-1|TRBV2|NA
CASSAGLSSYNEQFF
>TRBJ2-1|TRBV19|NA
CASSIEDGRPEEFF
>TRBJ2-1|TRBV6-1|once
CASSEFPSSNEQFF
>TRBJ2-3|TRBV11-3|NA
CASSLGLASTDTQYF
>TRBJ2-3|TRBV4-1|once
CASSQGTSADTQYF
>TRBJ2-7|TRBV15|NA
CATSRGQWSAEQYF
>TRBJ2-3|TRBV4-1|NA
CASSQEVRTDTQYF
>TRBJ1-2|TRBV6-6|NA
CASNLNRDSIGYGYTF
>TRBJ1-3|TRBV7-8|few
CASRQGAKGNTIYF
>TRBJ2-3|TRBV6-5|NA
CASSYSQTGGADTQYF
>TRBJ1-4|TRBV5-1|once
CASSLEAGGRMGEKLFF
>TRBJ2-5|TRBV5-1|NA
CASTLAPRSETQYF
>TRBJ2-3|TRBV27|NA
CASSPIRGSRTDTQYF
>TRBJ1-2|TRBV7-3|NA
CASSLAPRQGGYTF
>TRBJ1-1|TRBV6-5|NA
CANARGSDTEAFF
>TRBJ1-1|TRBV18|few
CASSQGGGNTEAFF
>TRBJ2-3|TRBV6-5|NA
CASRGRRGTDTQYF
>TRBJ2-5|TRBV28|once
CASNGAGLAQETQYF
>TRBJ1-3|TRBV18|NA
CASSLSPTRGNTIYF
>TRBJ1-6|TRBV11-2|NA
CASSPQPTGLNNNSPLHF
>TRBJ1-1|TRBV2|NA
CASSLEYTEAFF
>TRBJ2-3|TRBV6-1|few
CASRGGQGIADTQYF
>TRBJ1-3|TRBV20-1|NA
CSARAVKYF
>TRBJ1-1|TRBV6-5|NA
CASSYYRGTEAFF
>TRBJ2-2|TRBV27|few
CASSRLSDTGELFF
>TRBJ1-6|TRBV5-6|NA
CASSLPGRYNSPLHF
>TRBJ1-2|TRBV14|NA
CASSQVRQGGGYTF
>TRBJ2-1|TRBV5-6|NA
CASSLWLAGVGEQFF
>TRBJ1-2|TRBV19|NA
CASRLTGDYGYTF
>TRBJ2-7|TRBV6-1|once
CASSPVGYEQYF
>TRBJ1-1|TRBV29-1|once
CSVATTANTEAFF
>TRBJ1-5|TRBV7-2|once
CASSLDRGTSGPQHF
>TRBJ2-1|TRBV7-2|NA
CASSLSGVGNEQFF
>TRBJ2-1|TRBV4-1|NA
CASSPPGQGANEQFF
>TRBJ2-3|TRBV7-8|NA
CASSSSGPTDTQYF
>TRBJ1-1|TRBV27|NA
CASSLRAPNTEAFF
>TRBJ1-2|TRBV4-2|NA
CASSQDMTYGYTF
>TRBJ2-7|TRBV6-1|few
CASARGDSYNEQYF
>TRBJ2-3|TRBV7-9|NA
CASSPTLGGPDTQYF
>TRBJ1-3|TRBV7-2|NA
CASSLDQVGNTIYF
>TRBJ2-2|TRBV7-9|NA
CASRYTSGTTNTGELFF
>TRBJ2-3|TRBV19|NA
CASSIRRQGDKRGTDTQYF
>TRBJ1-4|TRBV5-1|NA
CASSLAPEEKLFF
>TRBJ2-2|TRBV29-1|NA
CSVGRGQMDTGELFF
>TRBJ1-6|TRBV18|NA
CASSPGLRDGNSPLHF